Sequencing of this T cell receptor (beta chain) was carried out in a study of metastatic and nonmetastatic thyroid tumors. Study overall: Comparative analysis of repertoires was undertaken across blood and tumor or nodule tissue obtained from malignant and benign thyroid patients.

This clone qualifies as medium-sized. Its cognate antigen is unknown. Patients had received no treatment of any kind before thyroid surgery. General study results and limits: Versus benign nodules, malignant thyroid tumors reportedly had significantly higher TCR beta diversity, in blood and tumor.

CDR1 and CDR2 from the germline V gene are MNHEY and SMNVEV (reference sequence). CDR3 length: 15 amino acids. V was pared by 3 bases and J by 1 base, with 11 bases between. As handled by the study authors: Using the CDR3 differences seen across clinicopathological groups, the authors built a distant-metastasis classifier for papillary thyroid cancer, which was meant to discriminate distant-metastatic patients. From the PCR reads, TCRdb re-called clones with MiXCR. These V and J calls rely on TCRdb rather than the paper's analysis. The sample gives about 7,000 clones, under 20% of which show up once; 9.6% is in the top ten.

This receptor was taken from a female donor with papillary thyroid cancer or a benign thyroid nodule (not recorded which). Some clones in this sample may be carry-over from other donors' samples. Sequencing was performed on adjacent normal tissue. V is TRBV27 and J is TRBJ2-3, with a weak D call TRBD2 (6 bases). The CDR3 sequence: CASSFAGGGTDTQYF. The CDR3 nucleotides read TGTGCCAGCAGTTTTGCGGGCGGGGGCACAGATACGCAGTATTTT.